This T cell receptor (beta chain) came from a study of CD8+CD57+ T cells in acquired aplastic anemia listed by TCRdb under 2018. Broadly, across the study: A mean of about 3.2 ug of DNA, ranging from roughly 0.2 to 30 ug, was extracted from sorted CD4+ and CD8+ cells. Healthy donor samples averaged approximately 10 million reads for CD4+ and around 12 million for CD8+ cells.

TCR beta VDJ combination and CDR3 sequence profiling used genomic DNA as the template. An Illumina HiSeq 2000 was the platform used for TCR repertoire sequencing. Turning to the authors' computational methods: Repertoires were assessed using TRBV/TRBJ rearrangement plots, CDR3 size and DJ length profiles, and Simpson's diversity index. The most abundant DNA sequence in the deep sequencing data was defined as the immunodominant clone. CDR3 amino acid sequences were checked for sharing across subjects and were also compared against the VDJdb database and published repertoires. Through fastp at Q25 and MiXCR, TCRdb rebuilt clones from the public reads, retaining in-frame beta chains. Every entry covers one CDR3 protein and lists the most common genes and DNA from its rows. For this entry, the V and J calls and clone size follow TCRdb and not the study's own pipeline. This sample has approximately 200,000 distinct CDR3 sequences in its table, and 54% of those were observed once. The ten largest account for approximately 15% of the sample.

Beyond this particular receptor, the publication reports: Some 30 CD8+ CDR3 sequences were found to be shared between patients and controls, but these sequences appeared to be highly expressed in patients and within the immunodominant clones of the patients. CD8+ Simpson's diversity did not differ significantly between patients and healthy controls (P=0.060).

The study deep-sequenced TCR repertoires of sorted CD4+ and CD8+ blood T cells from severe aplastic anemia patients and healthy subjects. Ficoll-Paque density gradient centrifugation was used to isolate peripheral blood mononuclear cells. Before DNA was extracted, CD4+ and CD8+ T cells were sorted using either FACS or magnetic beads. This clonotype occurred many times. Its antigen remains undetermined. Base qualities are missing; no much larger clone stands one base away. The origin of this receptor is a human donor in good health, serving as a control. The sequencing input was sorted CD4+, CD8+, or CD8+CD57+ T cells (not recorded which) from PBMCs.

This receptor carries the CDR3 CSAREGGQGEKLFF. The base sequence is TGCAGTGCTAGAGAGGGGGGCCAAGGGGAAAAACTGTTTTTT. The V and J segments used are TRBV20-1 and TRBJ1-4, with TRBD1 tentatively as D gene (6 bases match). The CDR3 sequence holds 14 residues, the cysteine and phenylalanine included. The kept DNA is CDR3 alone, 42 bases in frame from the first base. Trimming removed 0 bases from V and 8 bases from J, leaving 13 bases between the germline ends. CDR1 and CDR2, per the germline V gene (reference sequence), are DFQATT and SNEGSKA.